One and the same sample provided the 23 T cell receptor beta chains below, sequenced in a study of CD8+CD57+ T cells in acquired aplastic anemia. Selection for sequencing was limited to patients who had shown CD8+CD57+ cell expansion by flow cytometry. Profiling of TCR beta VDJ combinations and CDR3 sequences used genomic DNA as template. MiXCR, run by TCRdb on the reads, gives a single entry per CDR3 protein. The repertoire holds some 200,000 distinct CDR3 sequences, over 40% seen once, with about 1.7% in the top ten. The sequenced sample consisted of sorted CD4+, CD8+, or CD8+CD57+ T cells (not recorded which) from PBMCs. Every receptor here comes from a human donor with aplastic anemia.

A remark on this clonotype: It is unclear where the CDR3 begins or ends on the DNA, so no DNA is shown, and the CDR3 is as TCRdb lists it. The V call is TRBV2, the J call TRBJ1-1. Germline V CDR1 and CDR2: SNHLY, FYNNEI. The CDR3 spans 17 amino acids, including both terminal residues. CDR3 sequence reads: CASSIYLCSGRETEAFF.

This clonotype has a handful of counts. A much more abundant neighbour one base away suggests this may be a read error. The DNA of the CDR3 is TGTGCCGGCAGCCCAGTGACCCGAGAATCACCCCTCCACTTT. It specifies CAGSPVTRESPLHF. The genes are TRBV6-2 or TRBV6-3 and TRBJ1-6; D not resolved. CDR1 MNHEY and CDR2 SVGEGT come from the germline V gene. The CDR3 extends over 14 amino acids.

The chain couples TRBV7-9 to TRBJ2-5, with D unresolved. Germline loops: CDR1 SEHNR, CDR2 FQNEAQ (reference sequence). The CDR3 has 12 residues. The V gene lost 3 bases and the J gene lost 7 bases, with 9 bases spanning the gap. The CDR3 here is CASSFTMGTQYF. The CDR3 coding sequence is TGTGCCAGCAGCTTCACGATGGGGACCCAGTACTTC.

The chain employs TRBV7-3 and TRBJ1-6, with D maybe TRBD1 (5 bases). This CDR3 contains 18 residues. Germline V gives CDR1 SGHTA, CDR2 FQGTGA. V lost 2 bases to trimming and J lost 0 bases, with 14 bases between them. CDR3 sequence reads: CASSLGALGGSYNSPLHF. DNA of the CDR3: TGTGCCAGCAGCTTAGGGGCCTTGGGGGGCTCCTATAATTCACCCCTCCACTTT.

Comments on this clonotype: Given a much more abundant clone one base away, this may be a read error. Written as DNA, the CDR3 is TGTGCCAGCAGCCATCAGTTCGACACTGGAGCTTTCTTT. This codes for CASSHQFDTGAFF. The rearrangement links TRBV3-1 to TRBJ1-1; D is ambiguous. The CDR3 is made up of 13 amino acids. CDR1 LGHDT and CDR2 YNNKEL come from the germline V gene (reference sequence).

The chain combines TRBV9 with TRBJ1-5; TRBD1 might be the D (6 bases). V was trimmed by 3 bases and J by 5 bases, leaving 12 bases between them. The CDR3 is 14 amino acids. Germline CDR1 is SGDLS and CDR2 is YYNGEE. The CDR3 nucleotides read TGTGCCAGCAGCGCCGCGACAGGCTATCAGCCCCAGCATTTT. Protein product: CASSAATGYQPQHF.

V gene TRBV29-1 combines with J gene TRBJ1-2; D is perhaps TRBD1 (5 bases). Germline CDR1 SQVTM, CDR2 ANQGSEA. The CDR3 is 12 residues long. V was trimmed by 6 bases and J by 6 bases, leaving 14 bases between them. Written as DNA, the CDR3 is TGCAGCGTCTCTATCCAGGGACATGGCTACACCTTC. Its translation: CSVSIQGHGYTF.

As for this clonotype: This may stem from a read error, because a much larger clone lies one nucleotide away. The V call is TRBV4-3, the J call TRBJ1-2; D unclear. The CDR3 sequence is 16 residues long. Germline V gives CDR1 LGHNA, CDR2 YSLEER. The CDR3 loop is CASSQGTDGANYGYAF. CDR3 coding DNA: TGCGCCAGCAGCCAAGGGACGGACGGAGCTAACTATGGCTACGCCTTC.

This CDR3 is CATSDPAGQANTGELFF. The CDR3 bases are TGTGCCACCAGTGATCCCGCCGGACAGGCGAACACCGGGGAGCTGTTTTTT. The chain recombines TRBV24-1 with TRBJ2-2; 7 nucleotides match TRBD1. Germline lookup yields CDR1 KGHDR and CDR2 SFDVKD. CDR3 length: 17 amino acids. V gave up 3 bases and J gave up 0 bases; unmatched junction bases: 6.

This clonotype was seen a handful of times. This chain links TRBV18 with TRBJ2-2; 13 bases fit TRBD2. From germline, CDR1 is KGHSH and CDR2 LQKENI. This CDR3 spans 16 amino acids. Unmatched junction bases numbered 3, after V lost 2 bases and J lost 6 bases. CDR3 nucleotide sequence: TGTGCCAGCTCACCAGGACTAGCGGGAGTTGCCGGGGAGCTGTTTTTT. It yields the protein CASSPGLAGVAGELFF.

CDR3 sequence: CASSRTVQETQYF. In DNA, the CDR3 is TGTGCCAGCAGCCGGACAGTCCAAGAGACCCAGTACTTC. This chain links TRBV7-9 with TRBJ2-5, with D possibly matching TRBD1 (6 bases). Germline CDR1 SEHNR, CDR2 FQNEAQ (reference sequence). The length of the CDR3 is 13 residues. V was shortened by 5 bases and J by 1 base, with 8 bases between the two germline ends.

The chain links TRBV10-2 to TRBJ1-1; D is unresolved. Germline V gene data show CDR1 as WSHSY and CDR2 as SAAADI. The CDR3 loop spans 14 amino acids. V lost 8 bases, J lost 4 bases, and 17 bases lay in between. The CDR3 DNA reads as TGCGCCAGCGGGAACGGGGTGGGTGGCACTGAAGCTTTCTTT. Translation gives CASGNGVGGTEAFF.

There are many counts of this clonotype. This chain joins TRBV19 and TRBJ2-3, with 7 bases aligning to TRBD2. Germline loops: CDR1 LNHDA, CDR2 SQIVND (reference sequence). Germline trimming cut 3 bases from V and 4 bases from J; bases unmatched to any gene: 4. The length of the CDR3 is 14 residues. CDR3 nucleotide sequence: TGTGCCAGTAGTATCCGAGGGAGGGCAGATACGCAGTATTTT. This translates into CASSIRGRADTQYF. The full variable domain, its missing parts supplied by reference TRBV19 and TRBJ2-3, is DGGITQSPKYLFRKEGQNVTLSCEQNLNHDAMYWYRQDPGQGLRLIYYSQIVNDFQKGDIAEGYSVSREKKESFPLTVTSAQKNPTAFYLCASSIRGRADTQYFGPGTRLTVL.

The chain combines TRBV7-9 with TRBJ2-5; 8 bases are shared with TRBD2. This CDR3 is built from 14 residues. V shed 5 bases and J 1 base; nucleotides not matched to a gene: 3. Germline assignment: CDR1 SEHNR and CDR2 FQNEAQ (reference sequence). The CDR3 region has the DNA TGTGCCAGCAGCAACGCGGGGGGCCAAGAGACCCAGTACTTC. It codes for CASSNAGGQETQYF.

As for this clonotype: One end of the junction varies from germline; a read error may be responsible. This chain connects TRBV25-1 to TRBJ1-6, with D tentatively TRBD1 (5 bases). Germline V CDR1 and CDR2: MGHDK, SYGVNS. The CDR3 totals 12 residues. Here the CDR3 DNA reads TGTGCCAGCAGGACAGCCAATTCACTCCTCCACTTT. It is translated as CASRTANSLLHF. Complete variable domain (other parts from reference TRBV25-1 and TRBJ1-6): EADIYQTPRYLVIGTGKKITLECSQTMGHDKMYWYQQDPGMELHLIHYSYGVNSTEKGDLSSESTVSRIRTEHFPLTLESARPSHTSQYLCASRTANSLLHFGNGTRLTVT.

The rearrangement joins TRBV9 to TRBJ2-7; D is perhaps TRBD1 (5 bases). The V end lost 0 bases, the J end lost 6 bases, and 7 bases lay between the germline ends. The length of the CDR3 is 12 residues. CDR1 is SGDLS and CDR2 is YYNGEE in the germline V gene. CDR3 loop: CASSVAQGEQYF. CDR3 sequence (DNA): TGTGCCAGCAGCGTAGCTCAGGGCGAGCAGTACTTC.

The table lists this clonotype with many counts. CDR3 loop: CASSLEGVDGYTF. CDR3 DNA: TGCGCCAGCAGCTTGGAAGGGGTCGACGGCTACACCTTC. The chain combines TRBV5-1 with TRBJ1-2; TRBD1 might be the D (5 bases). This CDR3 is built from 13 residues. V was trimmed by 0 bases and J by 8 bases, leaving 11 bases between them. Germline loops: CDR1 SGHRS, CDR2 YFSETQ.

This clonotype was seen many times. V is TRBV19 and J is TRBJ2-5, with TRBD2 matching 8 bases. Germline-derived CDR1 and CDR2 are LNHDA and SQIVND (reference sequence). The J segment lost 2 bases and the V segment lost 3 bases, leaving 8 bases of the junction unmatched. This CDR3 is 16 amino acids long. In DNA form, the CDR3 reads TGTGCCAGTAGTATTGAGCGGGGGACCCCGCAAGAGACCCAGTACTTC. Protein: CASSIERGTPQETQYF.

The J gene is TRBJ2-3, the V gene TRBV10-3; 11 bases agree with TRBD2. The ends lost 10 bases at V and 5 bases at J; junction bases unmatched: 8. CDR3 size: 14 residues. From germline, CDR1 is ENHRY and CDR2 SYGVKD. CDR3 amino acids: CASSHTSGGDTQYF. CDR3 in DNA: TGTGCCAGCAGCCATACTAGCGGGGGAGATACGCAGTATTTT.

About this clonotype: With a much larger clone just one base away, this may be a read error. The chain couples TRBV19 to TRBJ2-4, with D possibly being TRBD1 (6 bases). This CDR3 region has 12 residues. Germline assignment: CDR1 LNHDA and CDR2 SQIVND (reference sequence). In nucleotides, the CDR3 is TGTGCCCGTAGTGTCACAGGGACCATTCAGTACTTC. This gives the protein CARSVTGTIQYF. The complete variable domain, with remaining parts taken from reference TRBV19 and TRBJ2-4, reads DGGITQSPKYLFRKEGQNVTLSCEQNLNHDAMYWYRQDPGQGLRLIYYSQIVNDFQKGDIAEGYSVSREKKESFPLTVTSAQKNPTAFYLCARSVTGTIQYFGAGTRLSVL.

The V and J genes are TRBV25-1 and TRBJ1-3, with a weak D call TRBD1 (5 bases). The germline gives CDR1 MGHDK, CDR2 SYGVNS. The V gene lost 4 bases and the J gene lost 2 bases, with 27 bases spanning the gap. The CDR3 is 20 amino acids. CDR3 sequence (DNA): TGTGCCAGCAGTGGCCGCCCTCCAGAGGATCGACAGAATACTGGAAACACCATATATTTT. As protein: CASSGRPPEDRQNTGNTIYF.

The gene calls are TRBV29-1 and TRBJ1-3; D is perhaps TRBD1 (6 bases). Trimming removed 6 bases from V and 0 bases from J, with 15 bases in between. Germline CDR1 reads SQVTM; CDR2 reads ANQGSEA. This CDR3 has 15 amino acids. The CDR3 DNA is TGCAGCGTCGTAGGCGGGGGCGGCTCTGGAAACACCATATATTTT. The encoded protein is CSVVGGGGSGNTIYF.

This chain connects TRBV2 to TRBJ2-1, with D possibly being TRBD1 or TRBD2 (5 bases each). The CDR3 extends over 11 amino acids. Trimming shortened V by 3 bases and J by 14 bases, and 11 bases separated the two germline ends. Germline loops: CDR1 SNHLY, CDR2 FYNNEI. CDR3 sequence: CASSDMVGEFF. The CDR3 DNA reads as TGTGCCAGCAGTGACATGGTGGGGGAGTTCTTC.